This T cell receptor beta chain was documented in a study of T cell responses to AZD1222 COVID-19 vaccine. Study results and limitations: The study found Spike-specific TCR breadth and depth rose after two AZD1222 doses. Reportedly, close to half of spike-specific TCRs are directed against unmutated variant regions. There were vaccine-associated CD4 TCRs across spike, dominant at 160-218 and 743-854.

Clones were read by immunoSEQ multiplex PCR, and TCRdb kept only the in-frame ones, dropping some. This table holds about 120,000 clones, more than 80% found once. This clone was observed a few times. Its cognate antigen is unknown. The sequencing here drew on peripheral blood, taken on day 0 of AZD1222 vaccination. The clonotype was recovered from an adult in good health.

The CDR3 spells CASSGWGVREKLFF. CDR3 nucleotide sequence: TGTGCCAGCAGTGGCTGGGGGGTGAGGGAAAAACTGTTTTTT. V is TRBV2 and J is TRBJ1-4; a possible D gene is TRBD1 (5 bases). Trimming shortened V by 4 bases and J by 8 bases, and 14 bases separated the two germline ends. This CDR3 comprises 14 residues. Looked up from germline, CDR1 is SNHLY and CDR2 is FYNNEI.